The 7 T cell receptor beta chains presented below share a single source sample, sequenced in a study of graft-versus-host responses after intestinal transplantation. TCRdb's copy holds only in-frame clones and misses some; the assay was immunoSEQ multiplex PCR. The sample includes 45,000 to 55,000 clones, roughly nine tenths of them seen just once. This material consisted of PBMCs, taken roughly 660 days after intestinal transplant. Every receptor here comes from a human patient who received an intestinal transplant, so some T cells may come from the graft donor.

V usage is TRBV2 and J usage is TRBJ2-4, with 8 positions matching TRBD1. V lost 4 bases to trimming and J lost 8 bases; unmatched junction nucleotides: 7. The V gene's germline CDR1 is SNHLY and CDR2 FYNNEI. The length of the CDR3 is 14 residues. CDR3 loop: CASSAGQVLYIQYF. The CDR3 region has the DNA TGTGCCAGCAGTGCGGGACAGGTTTTATACATTCAGTACTTC. The variable domain in full, completed from reference TRBV2 and TRBJ2-4, reads EPEVTQTPSHQVTQMGQEVILRCVPISNHLYFYWYRQILGQKVEFLVSFYNNEISEKSEIFDDQFSVERPDGSNFTLKIRSTKLEDSAMYFCASSAGQVLYIQYFGAGTRLSVL.

The gene calls are TRBV7-9 and TRBJ1-2, with D possibly TRBD1 on 5 matching bases. Germline CDR1 reads SEHNR; CDR2 reads FQNEAQ (reference sequence). The V gene lost 7 bases and the J gene lost 5 bases, with 14 bases spanning the gap. The CDR3 has 13 amino acids. CDR3 coding DNA: TGTGCCAGCACCCAATTTGGGGGTTATGGCTACACCTTC. Translated: CASTQFGGYGYTF.

V is TRBV7-2 and J is TRBJ2-5, with unresolved D. Deletions cut 0 bases from V and 3 bases from J, with 5 bases between. CDR3 length: 13 residues. The germline V gene encodes CDR1 SGHTA and CDR2 FQGNSA. CDR3 region: CASSLARKETQYF. The CDR3 nucleotides are TGTGCCAGCAGCTTAGCGCGGAAAGAGACCCAGTACTTC.

The J gene is TRBJ1-2, the V gene TRBV5-1; no definite D call. The CDR3 is made up of 15 amino acids. Germline CDR1 and CDR2: SGHRS and YFSETQ. V lost 5 bases, J lost 0 bases, and 14 bases lay in between. The DNA for the CDR3 is TGCGCCAGCAGTACCTTGGACGGATCTAACTATGGCTACACCTTC. This sequence encodes CASSTLDGSNYGYTF.

The chain employs TRBV4-1 and TRBJ1-5; 7 bases fit TRBD1. The CDR3 is made up of 15 amino acids. Germline CDR1 reads MGHRA; CDR2 reads YSYEKL. Losses at the gene ends were 2 bases for V and 7 bases for J; bases not matched to a gene: 8. The CDR3 region has the DNA TGCGCCAGCAGCCAAACCGAGGGGGCCAGCCAGCCCCAGCATTTT. It codes for CASSQTEGASQPQHF.

The chain combines TRBV18 with TRBJ1-1; 9 bases fit TRBD1. This CDR3 contains 15 residues. The ends lost 2 bases at V and 0 bases at J; junction bases unmatched: 1. Germline V gene sequence: CDR1 KGHSH, CDR2 LQKENI. CDR3 protein: CASSPRTGVNTEAFF. The CDR3 DNA reads as TGTGCCAGCTCACCAAGGACAGGGGTGAACACTGAAGCTTTCTTT.

The V and J genes are TRBV21-1 and TRBJ1-2; the table's D call TRBD1 went unverified against the DNA. TRBV21-1 is recorded as a pseudogene. The CDR3 has 18 residues. CDR3 residues: CASSKKEVYGTGNGGYTF. The CDR3, as DNA: TGTGCCAGCAGCAAAAAAGAGGTTTACGGGACAGGGAATGGTGGCTACACCTTC.